This TCR beta chain emerged from a study of T-cell memory formation after mild COVID-19. Study outcomes and limitations: A subset of responding clones appeared in pre-infection memory, suggesting cross-reactive memory joined.

The authors produced TCR alpha and TCR beta cDNA libraries with sample barcodes and UMIs by 5'RACE using constant-segment primers. TCRdb re-called the 5' RACE reads through MiXCR, storing one row per CDR3 protein. There are approximately 150,000 distinct CDR3 sequences in the sample; less than 20% occur only once, and around 2.4% lies in the top ten. Turning to this clonotype: Its target is not known.

V lost 5 bases and J lost 4, with 14 bases in between. The CDR3 has 14 residues. CDR1 SGHVS and CDR2 FQNEAQ come from the germline V gene. The sequence was collected from an adult woman who had mild COVID-19 (a few samples of this study predate the infection). Cell type and time point are not known. The sample consisted of PBMCs or a T cell subset sorted from them (not recorded which). V and J are TRBV7-8 and TRBJ2-5; D is possibly TRBD2 (6 bases). In DNA, the CDR3 is TGTGCCAGCAGCCCGGGGACTGGGAGAGAGACCCAGTACTTC. Protein product: CASSPGTGRETQYF. The variable domain in full, completed from reference TRBV7-8 and TRBJ2-5, reads GAGVSQSPRYKVAKRGQDVALRCDPISGHVSLFWYQQALGQGPEFLTYFQNEAQLDKSGLPSDRFFAERPEGSVSTLKIQRTQQEDSAVYLCASSPGTGRETQYFGPGTRLLVL.